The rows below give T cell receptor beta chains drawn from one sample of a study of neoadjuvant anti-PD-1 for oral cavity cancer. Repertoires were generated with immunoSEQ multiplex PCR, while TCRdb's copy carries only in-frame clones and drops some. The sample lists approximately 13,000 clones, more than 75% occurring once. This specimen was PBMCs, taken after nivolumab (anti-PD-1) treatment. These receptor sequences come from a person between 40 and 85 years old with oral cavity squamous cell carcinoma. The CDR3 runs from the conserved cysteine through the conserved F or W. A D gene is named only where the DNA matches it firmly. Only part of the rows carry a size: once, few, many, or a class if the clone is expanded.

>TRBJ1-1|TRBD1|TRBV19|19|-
CASSVGQGRWANLNTEAFF
TGTGCCAGTAGTGTTGGACAGGGCCGGTGGGCCAACCTGAACACTGAAGCTTTCTTT
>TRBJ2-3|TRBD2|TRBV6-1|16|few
CASSDAAGDLLGTQYF
TGTGCCAGCAGTGACGCAGCGGGGGACCTTCTTGGTACGCAGTATTTT
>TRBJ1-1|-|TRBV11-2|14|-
CASSGTRRNTEAFF
TGTGCCAGCAGCGGGACTCGGAGGAACACTGAAGCTTTCTTT
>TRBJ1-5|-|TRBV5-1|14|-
CASSWGAVNQPQHF
TGCGCCAGCAGCTGGGGGGCGGTGAATCAGCCCCAGCATTTT
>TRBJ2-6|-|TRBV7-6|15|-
CASSPGRLGANVLTF
TGTGCCAGCAGCCCAGGCCGGTTGGGGGCCAACGTCCTGACTTTC
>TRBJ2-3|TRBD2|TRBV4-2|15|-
CASRGVREGTDTQYF
TGTGCCAGCAGGGGGGTGAGGGAGGGGACAGATACGCAGTATTTT
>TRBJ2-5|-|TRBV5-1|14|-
CASSLGEGLETQYF
TGCGCCAGCAGCTTGGGTGAGGGGCTGGAGACCCAGTACTTC
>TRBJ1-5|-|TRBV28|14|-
CASSLASLDQPQHF
TGTGCCAGCAGTTTGGCCTCATTGGACCAGCCCCAGCATTTT
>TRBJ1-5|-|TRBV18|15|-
CASSPQESGNQPQHF
TGTGCCAGCTCACCACAAGAATCGGGCAATCAGCCCCAGCATTTT
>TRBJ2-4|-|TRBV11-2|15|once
CASSLIMGLRDIQYF
TGTGCCAGCAGCCTCATAATGGGCCTCCGGGACATTCAGTACTTC
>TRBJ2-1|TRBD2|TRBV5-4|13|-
CASSIGLAGEQFF
TGTGCCAGCAGCATTGGACTAGCGGGTGAGCAGTTCTTC
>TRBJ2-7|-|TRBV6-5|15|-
CASSLATTRTYEQYF
TGTGCCAGCAGTTTAGCCACGACACGGACCTACGAGCAGTACTTC
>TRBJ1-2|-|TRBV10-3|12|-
CAISESGAGYTF
TGTGCCATCAGTGAATCCGGGGCTGGCTACACCTTC
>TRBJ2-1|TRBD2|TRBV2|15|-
CALTGGNTFYNEQFF
TGTGCCCTGACGGGGGGGAACACCTTCTACAATGAGCAGTTCTTC
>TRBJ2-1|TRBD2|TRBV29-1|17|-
CSVSPPFTSGRINEQFF
TGCAGCGTTTCCCCCCCCTTCACTAGCGGGAGAATAAATGAGCAGTTCTTC
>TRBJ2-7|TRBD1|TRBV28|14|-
CASSFLGGRYEQYF
TGTGCCAGCAGTTTCTTAGGGGGCAGGTACGAGCAGTACTTC
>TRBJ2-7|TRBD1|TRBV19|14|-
CASSTSTGTYEQYF
TGTGCCAGTAGTACCTCGACAGGGACCTACGAGCAGTACTTC
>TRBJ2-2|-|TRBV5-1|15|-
CASRLQGSATGELFF
TGCGCCAGCAGGCTCCAGGGGAGTGCGACCGGGGAGCTGTTTTTT
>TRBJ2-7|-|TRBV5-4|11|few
CASSSGEAPHF
TGTGCCAGCAGCTCTGGGGAGGCCCCGCACTTC
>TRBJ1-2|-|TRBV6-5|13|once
CASRQALNYGYTF
TGTGCCAGCAGACAGGCTCTTAACTATGGCTACACCTTC
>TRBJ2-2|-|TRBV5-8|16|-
CASSLVGVSSTGELFF
TGTGCCAGCAGCTTGGTAGGGGTATCGAGCACCGGGGAGCTGTTTTTT
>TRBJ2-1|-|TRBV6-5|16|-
CASSYSPYLKGDEQFF
TGTGCCAGCAGTTACTCACCCTACCTAAAAGGGGATGAGCAGTTCTTC
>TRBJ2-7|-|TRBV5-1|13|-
CASSHDRTYEQYF
TGCGCCAGCAGCCACGACAGGACCTACGAGCAGTACTTC
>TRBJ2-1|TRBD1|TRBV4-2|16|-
CASSPETGQPYNEQFF
TGTGCCAGCAGCCCTGAGACAGGGCAACCCTACAATGAGCAGTTCTTC
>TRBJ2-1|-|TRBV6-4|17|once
CASSPSTTARGGNEQFF
TGTGCCAGCAGTCCCAGTACGACAGCCCGTGGTGGGAATGAGCAGTTCTTC
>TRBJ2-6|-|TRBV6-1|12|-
CASSEGANVLTF
TGTGCCAGCAGTGAGGGTGCCAACGTCCTGACTTTC
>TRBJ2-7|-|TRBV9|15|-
CASSVAPQSSYEQYF
TGTGCCAGCAGCGTAGCACCTCAGAGCTCCTACGAGCAGTACTTC
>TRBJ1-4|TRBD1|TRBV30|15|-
CAWNRGSATNEKLFF
TGTGCCTGGAACAGGGGAAGCGCAACTAATGAAAAACTGTTTTTT
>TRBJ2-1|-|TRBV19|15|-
CASSTWGAARREQFF
TGTGCCAGTAGTACTTGGGGAGCGGCGAGGCGGGAGCAGTTCTTC
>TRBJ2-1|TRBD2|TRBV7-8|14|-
CASSLDRGRVEQFF
TGTGCCAGCAGCTTAGACCGCGGGAGGGTTGAGCAGTTCTTC